This T cell receptor beta chain was sequenced during a study of blood T cell repertoires in COVID-19. Germline V gives CDR1 MDHEN, CDR2 SYDVKM. The CDR3 spans 16 residues. With 6 bases removed from V and 0 bases from J, the gap between germline ends came to 15 bases. This clone appeared a single time. Some clones are missing from TCRdb's copy, which holds only in-frame ones; the method was immunoSEQ multiplex PCR. This table has 300,000 to 400,000 clones, 75% to 90% appearing once. Clinical histories supplied by participants themselves formed the basis of cohort assignment. The gene calls are TRBV28 and TRBJ1-5, with unresolved D. Sequences were obtained from PBMCs or T cells enriched from blood (not recorded which). The source of this sequence is a young woman who had been exposed to COVID-19. The CDR3 coding sequence is TGTGCCAGCAGCGCATCCACAGATTATAGCAATCAGCCCCAGCATTTT. Protein: CASSASTDYSNQPQHF.